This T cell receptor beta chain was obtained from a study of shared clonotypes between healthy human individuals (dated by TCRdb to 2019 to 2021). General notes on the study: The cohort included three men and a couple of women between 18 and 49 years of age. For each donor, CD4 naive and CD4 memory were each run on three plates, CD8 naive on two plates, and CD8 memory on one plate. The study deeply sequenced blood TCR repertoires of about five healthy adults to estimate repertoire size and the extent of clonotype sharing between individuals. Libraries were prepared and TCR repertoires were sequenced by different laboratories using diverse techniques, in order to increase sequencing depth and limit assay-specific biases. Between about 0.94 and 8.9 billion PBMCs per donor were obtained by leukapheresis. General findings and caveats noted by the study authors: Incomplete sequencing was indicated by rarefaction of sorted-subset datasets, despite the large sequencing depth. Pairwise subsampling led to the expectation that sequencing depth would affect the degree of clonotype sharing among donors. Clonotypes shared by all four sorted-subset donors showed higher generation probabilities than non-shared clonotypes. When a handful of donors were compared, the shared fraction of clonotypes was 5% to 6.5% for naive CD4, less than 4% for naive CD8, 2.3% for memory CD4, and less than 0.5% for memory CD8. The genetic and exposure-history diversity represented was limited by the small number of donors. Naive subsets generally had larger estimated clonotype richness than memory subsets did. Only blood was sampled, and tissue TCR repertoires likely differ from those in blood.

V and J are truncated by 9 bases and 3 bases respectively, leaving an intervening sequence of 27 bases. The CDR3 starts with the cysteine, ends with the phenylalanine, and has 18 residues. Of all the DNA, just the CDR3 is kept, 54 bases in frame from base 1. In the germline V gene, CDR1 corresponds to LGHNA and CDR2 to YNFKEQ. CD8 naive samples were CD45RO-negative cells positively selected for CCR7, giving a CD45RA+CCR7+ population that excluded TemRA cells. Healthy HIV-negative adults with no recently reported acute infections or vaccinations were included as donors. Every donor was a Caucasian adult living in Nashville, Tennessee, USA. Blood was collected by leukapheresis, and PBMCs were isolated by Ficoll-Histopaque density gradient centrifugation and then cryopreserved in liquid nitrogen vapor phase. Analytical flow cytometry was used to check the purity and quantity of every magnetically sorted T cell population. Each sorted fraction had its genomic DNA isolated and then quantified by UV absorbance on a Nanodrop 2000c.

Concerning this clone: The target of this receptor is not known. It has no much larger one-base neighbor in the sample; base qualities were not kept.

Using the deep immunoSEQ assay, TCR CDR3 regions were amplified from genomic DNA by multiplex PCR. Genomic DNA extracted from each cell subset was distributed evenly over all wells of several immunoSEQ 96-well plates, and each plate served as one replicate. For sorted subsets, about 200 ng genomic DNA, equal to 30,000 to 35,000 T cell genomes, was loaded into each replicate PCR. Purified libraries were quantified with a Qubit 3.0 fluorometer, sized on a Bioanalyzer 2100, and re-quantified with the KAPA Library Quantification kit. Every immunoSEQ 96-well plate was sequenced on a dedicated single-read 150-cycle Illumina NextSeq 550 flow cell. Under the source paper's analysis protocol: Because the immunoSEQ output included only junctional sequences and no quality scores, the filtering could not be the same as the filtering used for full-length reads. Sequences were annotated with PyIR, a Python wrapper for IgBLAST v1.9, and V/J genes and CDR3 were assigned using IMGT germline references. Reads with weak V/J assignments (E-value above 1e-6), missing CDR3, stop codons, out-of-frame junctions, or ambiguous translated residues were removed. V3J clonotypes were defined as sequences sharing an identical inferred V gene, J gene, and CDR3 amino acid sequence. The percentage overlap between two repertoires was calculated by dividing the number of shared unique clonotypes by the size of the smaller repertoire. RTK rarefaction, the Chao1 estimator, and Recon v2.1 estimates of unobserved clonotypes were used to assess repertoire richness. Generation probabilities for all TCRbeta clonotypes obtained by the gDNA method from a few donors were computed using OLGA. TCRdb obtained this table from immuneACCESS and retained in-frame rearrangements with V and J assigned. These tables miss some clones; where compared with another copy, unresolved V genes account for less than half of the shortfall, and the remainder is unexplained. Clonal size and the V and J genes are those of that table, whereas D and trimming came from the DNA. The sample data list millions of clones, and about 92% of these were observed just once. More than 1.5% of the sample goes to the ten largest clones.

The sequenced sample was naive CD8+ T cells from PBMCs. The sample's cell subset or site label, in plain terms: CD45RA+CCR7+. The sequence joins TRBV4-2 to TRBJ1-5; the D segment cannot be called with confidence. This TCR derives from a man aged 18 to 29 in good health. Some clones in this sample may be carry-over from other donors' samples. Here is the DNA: TGTGCCAGAGATGCGGGGTCGGGCCGGTCCCTTCTCAATCAGCCCCAGCATTTT. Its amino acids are CARDAGSGRSLLNQPQHF.